This TCR beta chain was identified during a study of T cell repertoires in cytomegalovirus infection. About the research overall: Used in the study were CMV epitopes, some recently identified and HLA-C-restricted, others well-studied and HLA-B-restricted. Based on public TCR beta signatures, there were indications of CMV infection and of a matching HLA type.

This clonotype was observed many times. Its target is unknown. Study results and caveats: The cumulative frequency of public TCR beta families distinguished individuals who carried CMV together with the relevant HLA. Dominant in the ex vivo response were TCR beta clonotypes restricted by HLA-C and specific for CMV.

V shed 5 bases and J shed 0 bases, with 11 bases lying between them. The CDR3 consists of 14 residues. From germline, CDR1 is SEHNR and CDR2 FQNEAQ (reference sequence). Each CDR3 protein gets one entry after TCRdb re-called the reads with MiXCR. The profile shows approximately 1,000,000 distinct CDR3 sequences, roughly 30% of them singletons. The J gene is TRBJ2-7, the V gene TRBV7-9; no firm D call. Material: cultured CD8+ T cells from PBMCs, obtained from culture after CMV antigen stimulation. The TCR sequence derives from a human donor in good health (CMV status not recorded). Some clones in this sample may be carry-over from other donors' samples. The DNA for the CDR3 is TGTGCCAGCAGCCAAGACACGAGCTCCTACGAGCAGTACTTC. It yields the protein CASSQDTSSYEQYF.